Listed below are T cell receptor beta chains from one sample, sequenced in a study of T cell responses to AZD1222 COVID-19 vaccine. Sequencing was performed with immunoSEQ multiplex PCR; in TCRdb, only in-frame clones are kept and a portion is missing. The sample contains about 93,000 clones, around 87% of which appear only once. The sample was peripheral blood, taken 28 days after the second AZD1222 dose. Receptors originate from an adult who received the AZD1222 COVID-19 vaccine. CDR3s include the opening cysteine and the closing phenylalanine or tryptophan. The D gene is left open where the match is weak. Clone size is given for some rows only: seen once, a few or many times, or a class if the clone is expanded.

v_gene	j_gene	d_gene	abundance	CDR3nt	CDR3aa
TRBV19	TRBJ1-5	NA	NA	TGTGCCAGTAACCTCGGGGGGTCCCAGCCCCAGCATTTT	CASNLGGSQPQHF
TRBV19	TRBJ1-2	NA	NA	TGTGCCAGTAGTATTAGTAACTATGGCTACACCTTC	CASSISNYGYTF
TRBV4-1	TRBJ2-1	NA	once	TGCGCCAGCAGCCAAGAGAGGACAGCGAGCTCCTACAATGAGCAGTTCTTC	CASSQERTASSYNEQFF
TRBV19	TRBJ1-2	NA	NA	TGTGCCAGTAGTATTACCCAGGTCGGCAACTATGGCTACACCTTC	CASSITQVGNYGYTF
TRBV18	TRBJ2-6	TRBD1	NA	TGTGCCAGCTCACCAGGACAGGCCTACCACCGTCGCTCTGGGGCCAACGTCCTGACTTTC	CASSPGQAYHRRSGANVLTF
TRBV2	TRBJ2-2	NA	NA	TGTGCCAGCTTCGACACGAACACCGGGGAGCTGTTTTTT	CASFDTNTGELFF
TRBV6-5	TRBJ2-1	TRBD1	NA	TGTGCCAGCAGGCCTACAGGGGGCTCATACAATGAGCAGTTCTTC	CASRPTGGSYNEQFF
TRBV7-9	TRBJ1-6	TRBD1	NA	TGTGCCAGCAGCCAGGGGGCCTATAATTCACCCCTCCACTTT	CASSQGAYNSPLHF
TRBV3-1/TRBV3-2	TRBJ2-1	NA	NA	TGTGCCAGCAGCCAAGAAGGGACTTACGACAATGAGCAGTTCTTC	CASSQEGTYDNEQFF
TRBV7-2	TRBJ2-5	TRBD2	NA	TGTGCCAGCAGCCCTCCGGGACTACAAGAGACCCAGTACTTC	CASSPPGLQETQYF
TRBV18	TRBJ1-1	TRBD1	NA	TGTGCCAGCTCACCACGGGACAGGGCCACTGAAGCTTTCTTT	CASSPRDRATEAFF
TRBV6-6	TRBJ2-7	NA	NA	TGTGCCACCCTACAACGGGGGTGGTACGAGCAGTACTTC	CATLQRGWYEQYF
TRBV21-1	TRBJ1-2	NA	NA	TGTGCCAGCAGCAAAGATACAGGGAACTATGGCTACACCTTC	CASSKDTGNYGYTF
TRBV27	TRBJ2-7	TRBD1	NA	TGTGCCAGCGGTCGACAGGGGGCCAACAGTTGGGACTTC	CASGRQGANSWDF
TRBV18	TRBJ2-1	NA	NA	TGTGCCAGCTCACCCGCGAATGAGCAGTTCTTC	CASSPANEQFF
TRBV9	TRBJ2-1	NA	NA	TGTGCCAGCAGCGCCTTAGTTAGCTCCTACAATGAGCAGTTCTTC	CASSALVSSYNEQFF
TRBV12-3/TRBV12-4	TRBJ1-1	NA	NA	TGTGCCAGCAGTCAAGACCTGAGGGCTTTCTTT	CASSQDLRAFF
TRBV7-3	TRBJ2-7	NA	NA	TGTGCCAGCAGCTTAATACCCGGCAGTCAATACGAGCAGTACTTC	CASSLIPGSQYEQYF
TRBV5-4	TRBJ1-1	NA	once	TGTGCCAGCAGCCTGACTTGGGGGATGAACACTGAAGCTTTCTTT	CASSLTWGMNTEAFF
TRBV7-8	TRBJ2-5	TRBD2	NA	TGTGCCAGCAGCTTTCCCGGGGAGGGGAGGGTTGAGACCCAGTACTTC	CASSFPGEGRVETQYF
TRBV6-5	TRBJ1-5	TRBD1	NA	TGTGCCAGCAGTCCCAGACAGGGTCGGGGTCAGCCCCAGCATTTT	CASSPRQGRGQPQHF
TRBV19	TRBJ1-1	NA	NA	TGTGCCAGTAGTATAGTACAGTCGAGGGCTGAAGCTTTCTTT	CASSIVQSRAEAFF
TRBV7-2	TRBJ2-7	NA	NA	TGTGCCAGCAGCACATACTACGAGCAGTACTTC	CASSTYYEQYF
TRBV30	TRBJ1-2	NA	NA	TGTGCCTGGAGTCCAAGGAGAGGAGGGGCGAGAGGCTACACCTTC	CAWSPRRGGARGYTF
TRBV13	TRBJ1-3	NA	NA	TGTGCCAGCAGCTTCAAGACAGACTCTGGAAACACCATATATTTT	CASSFKTDSGNTIYF
TRBV7-8	TRBJ2-1	TRBD2	NA	TGTGCCAGCAGCTTAGAGGGGCGGGGGAAGTCAGACAATGAGCAGTTCTTC	CASSLEGRGKSDNEQFF
TRBV7-9	TRBJ2-3	NA	NA	TGTGCCAGCAGCCCTTCCGGATTCGGGGAGGGGGGAGATACGCAGTATTTT	CASSPSGFGEGGDTQYF
TRBV5-1	TRBJ1-4	NA	NA	TGCGCCAGCAGCTTGGGGTCCGGACAATATAATGAAAAACTGTTTTTT	CASSLGSGQYNEKLFF
TRBV5-1	TRBJ1-2	TRBD1	NA	TGCGCCAGCAGCTTGGCTCCCGGACAGGGTGGCTACACCTTC	CASSLAPGQGGYTF